This T cell receptor (beta chain) was sequenced during a study of blood T cell repertoires in COVID-19. V was cut by 2 bases and J by 2 bases, with 7 bases left in between. This CDR3 spans 15 amino acids. Germline lookup yields CDR1 MNHEY and CDR2 SVGEGT. TCRdb's table, derived via immunoSEQ multiplex PCR, lists solely in-frame clones and lacks some. The table lists about 100,000 clones, roughly 90% of them singletons. The source is an elderly man with acute or convalescent COVID-19. This chain uses TRBV6-2 or TRBV6-3 with TRBJ2-6; D gene unclear. Sequenced material: peripheral blood. The CDR3 spells CASSYGMTGANVLTF. CDR3 nucleotide sequence: TGTGCCAGCAGTTACGGCATGACTGGGGCCAACGTCCTGACTTTC.